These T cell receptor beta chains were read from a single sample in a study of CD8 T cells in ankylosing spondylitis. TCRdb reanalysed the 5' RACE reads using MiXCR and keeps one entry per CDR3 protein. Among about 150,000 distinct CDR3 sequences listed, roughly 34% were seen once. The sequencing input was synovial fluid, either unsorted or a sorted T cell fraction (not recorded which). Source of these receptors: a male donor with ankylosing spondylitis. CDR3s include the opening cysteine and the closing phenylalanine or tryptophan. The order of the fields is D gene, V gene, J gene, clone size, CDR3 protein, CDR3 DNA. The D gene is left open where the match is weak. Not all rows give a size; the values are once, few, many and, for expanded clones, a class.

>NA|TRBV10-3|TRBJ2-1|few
CAISQGNEQFF
TGTGCCATCAGTCAGGGCAATGAGCAGTTCTTC
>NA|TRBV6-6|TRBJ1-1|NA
CASSFENTEAFF
TGTGCCAGCAGTTTTGAGAACACTGAAGCTTTCTTT
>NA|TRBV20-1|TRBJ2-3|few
CSARGRYNTDTQYF
TGCAGTGCCCGGGGGCGCTACAACACAGATACGCAGTATTTT
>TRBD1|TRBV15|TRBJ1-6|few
CATSRKTGQGNSPLHF
TGTGCCACCAGCAGAAAAACGGGACAGGGGAATTCACCCCTCCACTTT
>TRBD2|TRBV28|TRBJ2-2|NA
CASSLRSGRVFF
TGTGCCAGCAGTTTACGCAGCGGGAGAGTGTTTTTT
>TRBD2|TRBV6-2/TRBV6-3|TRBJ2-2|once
CASSYSWLAGGGTGELFF
TGTGCCAGCAGTTACTCTTGGCTAGCGGGGGGAGGCACCGGGGAGCTGTTTTTT
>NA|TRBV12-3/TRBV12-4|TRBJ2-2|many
CASSLYTTGELFF
TGTGCCAGCAGTTTATACACCACCGGGGAGCTGTTTTTT
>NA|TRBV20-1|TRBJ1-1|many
CSGRRLGEEAFF
TGCAGTGGTAGGAGGTTGGGGGAGGAAGCTTTCTTT
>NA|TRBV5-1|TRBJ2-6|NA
CASTEQAGAGANVLTF
TGCGCCAGCACAGAGCAGGCCGGGGCTGGGGCCAACGTCCTGACTTTC
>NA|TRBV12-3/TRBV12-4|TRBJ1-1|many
CASAFQGKTEAFF
TGTGCCAGCGCCTTTCAGGGGAAGACTGAAGCTTTCTTT
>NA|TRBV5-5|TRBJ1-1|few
CASSLEGVGNTEAFF
TGTGCCAGCAGCTTGGAGGGGGTGGGGAACACTGAAGCTTTCTTT
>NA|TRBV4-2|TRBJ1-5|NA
CASSLGDGSNQPQHF
TGTGCCAGCAGTCTGGGGGACGGCTCCAATCAGCCCCAGCATTTT
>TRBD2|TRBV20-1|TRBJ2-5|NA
CSAAREGKLAGEETQYF
TGCAGTGCTGCGAGGGAAGGGAAACTAGCGGGAGAGGAGACCCAGTACTTC
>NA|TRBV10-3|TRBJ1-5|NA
CAISEHDRQPQHF
TGTGCCATCAGTGAACACGACAGGCAGCCCCAGCATTTT
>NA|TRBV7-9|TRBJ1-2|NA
CASSKGGFYGYTF
TGTGCCAGCAGCAAGGGAGGGTTCTATGGCTACACCTTC
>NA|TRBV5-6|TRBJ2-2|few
CASSWPRNTGELFF
TGTGCCAGCAGTTGGCCCCGTAACACCGGGGAGCTGTTTTTT
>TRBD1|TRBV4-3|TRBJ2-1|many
CASRPTGDRGYNEQFF
TGCGCCAGCAGACCCACGGGGGACAGGGGCTACAATGAGCAGTTCTTC
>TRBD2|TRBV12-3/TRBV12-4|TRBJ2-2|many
CASRPSLAVGELFF
TGTGCCAGCAGGCCATCTCTAGCGGTCGGGGAGCTGTTTTTT
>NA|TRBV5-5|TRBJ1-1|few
CASSLPWTRATNTEAFF
TGTGCCAGCAGCCTACCCTGGACGAGGGCGACGAACACTGAAGCTTTCTTT
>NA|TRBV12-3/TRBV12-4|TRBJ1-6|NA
CASSFRGRNSPLHF
TGTGCCAGCAGTTTCCGAGGTCGGAATTCACCCCTCCACTTT
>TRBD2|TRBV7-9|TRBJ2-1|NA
CASRQTSGSPGEQFF
TGTGCCAGCAGGCAAACTAGCGGGAGTCCCGGTGAGCAGTTCTTC
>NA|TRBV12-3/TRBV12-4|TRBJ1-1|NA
CASRPDGAEAFF
TGTGCCAGCAGACCGGACGGCGCTGAAGCTTTCTTT
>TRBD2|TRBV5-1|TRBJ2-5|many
CASRRILAGLYQETQYF
TGCGCCAGCAGAAGAATCCTAGCGGGTCTGTACCAAGAGACCCAGTACTTC
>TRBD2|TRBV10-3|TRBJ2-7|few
CAISGASGDPQYF
TGTGCCATCAGTGGGGCTAGCGGGGACCCGCAGTACTTC
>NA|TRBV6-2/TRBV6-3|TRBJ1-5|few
CASIPGRGNQPQHF
TGTGCCAGCATCCCGGGGAGGGGCAATCAGCCCCAGCATTTT
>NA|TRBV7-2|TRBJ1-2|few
CASSLGGRANYGYTF
TGTGCCAGCAGCTTAGGTGGCAGGGCTAACTATGGCTACACCTTC
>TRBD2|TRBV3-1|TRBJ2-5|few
CASSQGTSGANTQYF
TGTGCCAGCAGCCAAGGTACTAGCGGAGCAAACACCCAGTACTTC
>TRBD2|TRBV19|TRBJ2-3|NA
CASKGLAGNTDTQYF
TGTGCCTCCAAGGGACTAGCGGGGAACACAGATACGCAGTATTTT
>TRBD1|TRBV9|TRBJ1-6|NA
CASSATGGAGNSPLHF
TGTGCCAGCAGCGCCACAGGGGGCGCAGGAAATTCACCCCTCCACTTT
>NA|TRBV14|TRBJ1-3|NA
CASSQARRVSGNTIYF
TGTGCCAGCAGCCAAGCCAGGAGGGTCTCTGGAAACACCATATATTTT
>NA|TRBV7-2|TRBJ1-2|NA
CASSSPGVSYGYTF
TGTGCCAGCAGCTCCCCGGGGGTCAGCTATGGCTACACCTTC
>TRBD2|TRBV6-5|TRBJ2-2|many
CASSYSLAGGPGGELFF
TGTGCCAGCAGTTACAGTCTAGCGGGAGGGCCTGGCGGGGAGCTGTTTTTT
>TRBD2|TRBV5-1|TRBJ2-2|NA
CASSPWTSDTGELFF
TGCGCCAGCAGCCCGTGGACTAGCGACACCGGGGAGCTGTTTTTT
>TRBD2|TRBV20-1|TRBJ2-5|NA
CSARDLAGGQTQYF
TGCAGTGCTAGAGATCTAGCGGGAGGACAGACCCAGTACTTC
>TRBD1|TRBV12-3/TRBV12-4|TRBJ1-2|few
CASSSPSRGPYGYTF
TGTGCCAGCAGTTCTCCCTCAAGGGGGCCCTATGGCTACACCTTC
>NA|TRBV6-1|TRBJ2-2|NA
CASSVSVANTGELFF
TGTGCCAGCAGTGTTTCAGTCGCGAACACCGGGGAGCTGTTTTTT
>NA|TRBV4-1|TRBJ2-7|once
CASSLKPHEQYF
TGCGCCAGCAGCCTCAAACCTCACGAGCAGTACTTC
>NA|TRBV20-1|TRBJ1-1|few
CSARDINTEAFF
TGCAGTGCCAGGGACATTAACACTGAAGCTTTCTTT
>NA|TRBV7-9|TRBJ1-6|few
CATMGSSYNSPLHF
TGTGCCACCATGGGGAGCTCCTATAATTCACCCCTCCACTTT
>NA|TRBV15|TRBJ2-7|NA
CATSRDLTAPYEQYF
TGTGCCACCAGCAGAGATTTGACAGCCCCCTACGAGCAGTACTTC